The 23 T cell receptor beta chains presented below share a single source sample, sequenced in a study of identical twins. TCRdb called the 5' RACE reads again in MiXCR, with one record for every CDR3 protein. The sample includes 450,000 or so distinct CDR3 sequences, 13% to 15% of them seen just once. This sample was also put to use in a study of yellow fever vaccine responses in identical twins.

The sequenced sample was CD4+ T cells sorted from blood. The source of these receptors is a woman between 18 and 29 years old in good health.

This clonotype was observed a handful of times. V is TRBV12-3 or TRBV12-4 and J is TRBJ1-6, with a possible D match to TRBD1 (5 bases). Trimming left V 1 base short and J 8 bases short, with 15 bases between. CDR3 length: 16 residues. The CDR3 DNA follows: TGTGCCAGCAGTTTAGGGGGCCTCCCGGGGGATTCACCCCTCCACTTT. It translates to CASSLGGLPGDSPLHF.

The genes are TRBV7-2 and TRBJ2-2; D is unresolved. V lost 5 bases and J 8 bases, leaving 12 bases between the germline ends. This CDR3 has 13 amino acids. The germline gives CDR1 SGHTA, CDR2 FQGNSA. The CDR3 DNA is TGTGCCAGCAGCCTCCATGGATTGGGGGAGCTGTTTTTT. Encoded protein: CASSLHGLGELFF.

The V call is TRBV20-1, the J call TRBJ2-1, with 9 bases identical to TRBD2. CDR1 and CDR2 from the germline V gene are DFQATT and SNEGSKA (reference sequence). The CDR3 runs to 16 residues. J gave up 7 bases and V 0 bases, and 10 bases lay outside the gene matches. CDR3 sequence reads: CSARDPSSGRLNEQFF. The CDR3 bases are TGCAGTGCTAGAGATCCATCGAGCGGGAGGTTGAATGAGCAGTTCTTC.

This clonotype has at least ten counts. The chain uses TRBV15 and TRBJ2-3, with 9 bases identical to TRBD2. Germline V lookup: CDR1 LNHNV, CDR2 YYDKDF (reference sequence). V shed 1 base and J 4 bases; nucleotides not matched to a gene: 9. This CDR3 is built from 17 residues. CDR3 DNA: TGTGCCACCAGCAGAGGTGGGACTAGCAAGGATCCAGATACGCAGTATTTT. Translation: CATSRGGTSKDPDTQYF.

This clonotype was observed a few times. Written as DNA, the CDR3 is TGTGCCAGCAGCTTGTTGCTAGCGGGAGGGCCCCACGAGCAGTACTTC. It specifies CASSLLLAGGPHEQYF. The genes are TRBV5-6 and TRBJ2-7; 12 bases align to TRBD2. The CDR3 spans 16 residues. Per germline, CDR1 SGHDT and CDR2 YYEEEE. With 1 base clipped from V and 5 bases from J, the junction kept 7 bases outside the gene matches.

V usage is TRBV12-3 or TRBV12-4 and J usage is TRBJ2-7; 7 bases agree with TRBD1. J lost 5 bases, V lost 10 bases, and 11 bases had no gene match. There are 13 residues in the CDR3. The CDR3 coding sequence is TGTGCCATTTCGGATGACAGGGCCAACGAGCAGTACTTC. Translation gives CAISDDRANEQYF.

CDR3 sequence reads: CASKPRGIPSTDTQYF. In nucleotides, the CDR3 is TGCGCCAGCAAGCCTCGGGGGATTCCTAGCACAGATACGCAGTATTTT. V gene TRBV5-1 combines with J gene TRBJ2-3; possibly TRBD2 for D (6 bases). This CDR3 contains 16 residues. Trimming removed 6 bases at V and 0 bases at J, with 17 bases between. Germline V lookup: CDR1 SGHRS, CDR2 YFSETQ.

CDR3 in amino acids: CASSSKDGSSYNEQFF. CDR3 sequence (DNA): TGTGCCAGCAGCTCCAAGGACGGGAGCTCCTACAATGAGCAGTTCTTC. J is TRBJ2-1 and V is TRBV7-2; D perhaps matches TRBD2 (6 bases). V was shortened by 4 bases and J by 0 bases, with 13 bases between the two germline ends. Germline V gives CDR1 SGHTA, CDR2 FQGNSA. There are 16 residues in the CDR3.

This clonotype was detected only a few times. This chain links TRBV6-2 or TRBV6-3 with TRBJ2-7, with D unclear. The CDR3 spans 10 residues. Per germline, CDR1 MNHEY and CDR2 SVGEGT. Trimming took off 7 bases at V and 3 bases at J, with 4 bases between the two ends. CDR3 DNA sequence: TGTGCCAGCATGGGCTACGAGCAGTACTTC. As protein: CASMGYEQYF.

The sample holds many counts of this clonotype. The chain recombines TRBV29-1 with TRBJ2-1; D is uncertain. CDR1 and CDR2 from the germline V gene are SQVTM and ANQGSEA. This CDR3 is built from 12 residues. Between the trimmed V and J ends, which lost 4 bases and 1 base, there was a span of 5 bases. The CDR3 loop reads CSVGRSYNEQFF. In nucleotides, the CDR3 is TGCAGCGTTGGCAGGTCCTACAATGAGCAGTTCTTC.

There are a few counts of this clonotype. This chain uses TRBV5-1 with TRBJ2-1; D is uncertain. Germline CDR1 reads SGHRS; CDR2 reads YFSETQ. The CDR3 spans 16 residues. V was shortened by 0 bases and J by 4 bases, with 14 bases between the two germline ends. CDR3 amino acids: CASSLELGKFYNEQFF. The CDR3 coding sequence is TGCGCCAGCAGCTTGGAGTTAGGGAAATTTTACAATGAGCAGTTCTTC.

This clonotype came up a few times. The rearrangement joins TRBV7-8 to TRBJ1-1, with a weak D call TRBD1 (5 bases). Trimming shortened V by 0 bases and J by 1 base, and 6 bases separated the two germline ends. Germline CDR1 is SGHVS and CDR2 is FQNEAQ. The CDR3 is 14 residues long. The CDR3 coding sequence is TGTGCCAGCAGCTTAGCGGGGGAGAACACTGAAGCTTTCTTT. As protein: CASSLAGENTEAFF. The variable domain in full, completed from reference TRBV7-8 and TRBJ1-1, reads GAGVSQSPRYKVAKRGQDVALRCDPISGHVSLFWYQQALGQGPEFLTYFQNEAQLDKSGLPSDRFFAERPEGSVSTLKIQRTQQEDSAVYLCASSLAGENTEAFFGQGTRLTVV.

DNA for the CDR3: TGTGCCAGCAGTGAAGCGACGGTACGCAATCAGCCCCAGCATTTT. Protein product: CASSEATVRNQPQHF. The chain links TRBV2 to TRBJ1-5; D is uncertain. The CDR3 spans 15 residues. The V end was cut by 0 bases, the J end by 2 bases, with 8 bases between. Germline lookup yields CDR1 SNHLY and CDR2 FYNNEI. The whole variable domain, remainder taken from reference TRBV2 and TRBJ1-5, is EPEVTQTPSHQVTQMGQEVILRCVPISNHLYFYWYRQILGQKVEFLVSFYNNEISEKSEIFDDQFSVERPDGSNFTLKIRSTKLEDSAMYFCASSEATVRNQPQHFGDGTRLSIL.

V usage is TRBV12-3 or TRBV12-4 and J usage is TRBJ2-4; unclear D gene. V was cut by 5 bases and J by 3 bases, with 5 bases left in between. The CDR3 consists of 12 residues. The CDR3 DNA reads TGTGCCAGCAGTCCCGACAAAAACATTCAGTACTTC. It yields the protein CASSPDKNIQYF.

The rearrangement uses TRBV20-1 and TRBJ2-1; 11 nucleotides agree with TRBD2. J lost 8 bases, V lost 1 base, and 16 bases had no gene match. Germline lookup yields CDR1 DFQATT and CDR2 SNEGSKA (reference sequence). The CDR3 covers 18 residues. This CDR3 is CSARATSGSVWDSDEQFF. The CDR3 DNA is TGCAGTGCTAGAGCCACTAGCGGGAGCGTATGGGATTCGGATGAGCAGTTCTTC.

This clonotype has more than one count but fewer than ten. This chain links TRBV7-3 with TRBJ2-6; D is unresolved. Per the germline V gene, CDR1 is SGHTA and CDR2 is FQGTGA. The CDR3 has 15 residues. With 3 bases removed from V and 2 bases from J, the gap between germline ends came to 8 bases. CDR3 nucleotides: TGTGCCAGCAGCTTTGGGCCGGCTGGGGCCAACGTCCTGACTTTC. This sequence encodes CASSFGPAGANVLTF. The whole variable domain, remainder taken from reference TRBV7-3 and TRBJ2-6, is GAGVSQTPSNKVTEKGKYVELRCDPISGHTALYWYRQSLGQGPEFLIYFQGTGAADDSGLPNDRFFAVRPEGSVSTLKIQRTERGDSAVYLCASSFGPAGANVLTFGAGSRLTVL.

This clonotype was detected only a few times. V and J are TRBV15 and TRBJ2-5; 8 bases fit TRBD2. Losses at the gene ends were 5 bases for V and 14 bases for J; bases not matched to a gene: 10. Germline V gives CDR1 LNHNV, CDR2 YYDKDF (reference sequence). The CDR3 length is 12 residues. CDR3 nucleotides: TGTGCCACCAGCGGGGAGAAGGGACTAGTCTACTTC. Translated, it gives CATSGEKGLVYF.

The chain couples TRBV14 to TRBJ2-1, with 9 bases aligning to TRBD1. The length of the CDR3 is 16 residues. V lost 0 bases, J lost 6 bases, and 6 bases stayed unmatched. Germline V lookup: CDR1 SGHDN, CDR2 FVKESK. In DNA, the CDR3 is TGTGCCAGCAGCCAAGATGGGGGACAGGGAAGCAATGAGCAGTTCTTC. This sequence encodes CASSQDGGQGSNEQFF.

This clonotype appeared a few times. This chain links TRBV28 with TRBJ1-4; D gene unclear. Germline V gene data show CDR1 as MDHEN and CDR2 as SYDVKM. The CDR3 totals 14 residues. V lost 2 bases and J 0 bases, leaving 4 bases between the germline ends. The CDR3 reads CASSLLATNEKLFF. The CDR3 coding sequence is TGTGCCAGCAGTTTACTCGCAACTAATGAAAAACTGTTTTTT.

The V and J genes are TRBV10-2 and TRBJ2-1; the D call may be TRBD1 or TRBD2 (5 bases each). Germline V lookup: CDR1 WSHSY, CDR2 SAAADI. The CDR3 length is 15 residues. The V end was cut by 6 bases, the J end by 8 bases, with 20 bases between. Written as DNA, the CDR3 is TGCGCCAGCAGCGGGGCCGCGGCAAAGGGGCATGAGCAGTTCTTC. Translation gives CASSGAAAKGHEQFF.

The rearrangement links TRBV15 to TRBJ2-3; 7 bases are a match to TRBD2. CDR3 length: 15 amino acids. V shed 1 base, J shed 8 bases, and the junction held 9 bases outside the gene matches. The germline CDR1 and CDR2 sequences are LNHNV and YYDKDF (reference sequence). CDR3 loop: CATSRVAGELGTQYF. The DNA of the CDR3 is TGTGCCACCAGCAGAGTGGCGGGAGAGCTAGGTACGCAGTATTTT. Based on the CDR3 plus reference TRBV15 and TRBJ2-3, the full variable domain is DAMVIQNPRYQVTQFGKPVTLSCSQTLNHNVMYWYQQKSSQAPKLLFHYYDKDFNNEADTPDNFQSRRPNTSFCFLDIRSPGLGDTAMYLCATSRVAGELGTQYFGPGTRLTVL.

The genes are TRBV4-1 and TRBJ2-4; the match to TRBD2 covers 14 bases. The CDR3 runs to 20 residues. Germline V gene data show CDR1 as MGHRA and CDR2 as YSYEKL. V was clipped by 3 bases and J by 0 bases; unmatched bases: 10. The CDR3 loop reads CASSQSGTSGSDGAKNIQYF. For the CDR3, the DNA is TGCGCCAGCAGCCAGTCCGGGACTAGCGGGAGTGATGGAGCCAAAAACATTCAGTACTTC.

The chain couples TRBV18 to TRBJ2-7; 14 nucleotides align to TRBD2. The CDR3 is 14 amino acids. J lost 11 bases, V lost 3 bases, and 6 bases had no gene match. Germline lookup yields CDR1 KGHSH and CDR2 LQKENI. Written as DNA, the CDR3 is TGTGCCAGCTCACCCGGGACTAGCGGGAGAGGGGAGTACTTC. Translation: CASSPGTSGRGEYF.